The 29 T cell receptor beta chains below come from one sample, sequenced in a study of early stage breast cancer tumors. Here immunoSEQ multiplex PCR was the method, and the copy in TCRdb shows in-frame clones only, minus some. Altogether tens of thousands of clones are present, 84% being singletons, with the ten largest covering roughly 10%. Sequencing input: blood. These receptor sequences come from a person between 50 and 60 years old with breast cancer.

The CDR3 DNA sequence: TGTGCCAGCAGTGAATCTCAGAACACTGAAGCTTTCTTT. It translates to CASSESQNTEAFF. The chain carries TRBV6-1 and TRBJ1-1; no firm D call. V lost 2 bases and J 1 base, leaving 5 bases between the germline ends. This CDR3 has 13 residues. CDR1 and CDR2 (germline): MNHNS, SASEGT.

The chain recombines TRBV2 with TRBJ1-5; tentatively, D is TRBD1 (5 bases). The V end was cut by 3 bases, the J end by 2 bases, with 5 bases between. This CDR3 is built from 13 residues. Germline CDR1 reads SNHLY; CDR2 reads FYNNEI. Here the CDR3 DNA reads TGTGCCAGCAGTGACAGGGGCAATCAGCCCCAGCATTTT. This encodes CASSDRGNQPQHF. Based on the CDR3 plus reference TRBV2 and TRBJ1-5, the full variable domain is EPEVTQTPSHQVTQMGQEVILRCVPISNHLYFYWYRQILGQKVEFLVSFYNNEISEKSEIFDDQFSVERPDGSNFTLKIRSTKLEDSAMYFCASSDRGNQPQHFGDGTRLSIL.

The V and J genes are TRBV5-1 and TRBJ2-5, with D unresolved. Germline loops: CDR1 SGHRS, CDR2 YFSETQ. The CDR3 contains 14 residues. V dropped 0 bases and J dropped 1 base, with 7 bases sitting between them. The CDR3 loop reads CASSLDRFQETQYF. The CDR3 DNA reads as TGCGCCAGCAGCTTGGACCGGTTCCAAGAGACCCAGTACTTC. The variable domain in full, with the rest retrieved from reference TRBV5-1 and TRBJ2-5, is KAGVTQTPRYLIKTRGQQVTLSCSPISGHRSVSWYQQTPGQGLQFLFEYFSETQRNKGNFPGRFSGRQFSNSRSEMNVSTLELGDSALYLCASSLDRFQETQYFGPGTRLLVL.

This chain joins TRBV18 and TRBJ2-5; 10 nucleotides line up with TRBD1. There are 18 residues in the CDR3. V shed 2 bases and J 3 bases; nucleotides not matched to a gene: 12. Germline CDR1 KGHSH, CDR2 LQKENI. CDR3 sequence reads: CASSPTGTGDLQKETQYF. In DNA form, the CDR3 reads TGTGCCAGCTCACCAACAGGGACAGGGGACCTCCAGAAAGAGACCCAGTACTTC.

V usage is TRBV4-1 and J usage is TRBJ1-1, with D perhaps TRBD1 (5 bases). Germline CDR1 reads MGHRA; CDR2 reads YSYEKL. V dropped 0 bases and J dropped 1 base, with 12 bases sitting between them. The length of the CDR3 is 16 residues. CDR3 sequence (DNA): TGCGCCAGCAGCCAAGATCGTTACAGGCAGAACACTGAAGCTTTCTTT. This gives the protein CASSQDRYRQNTEAFF.

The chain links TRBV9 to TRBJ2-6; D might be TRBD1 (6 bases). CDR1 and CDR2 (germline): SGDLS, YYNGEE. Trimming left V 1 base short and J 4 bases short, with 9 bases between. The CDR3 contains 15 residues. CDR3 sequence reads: CASSVQGTGANVLTF. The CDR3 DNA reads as TGTGCCAGCAGCGTACAGGGGACCGGGGCCAACGTCCTGACTTTC. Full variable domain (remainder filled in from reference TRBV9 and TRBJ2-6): DSGVTQTPKHLITATGQRVTLRCSPRSGDLSVYWYQQSLDQGLQFLIQYYNGEERAKGNILERFSAQQFPDLHSELNLSSLELGDSALYFCASSVQGTGANVLTFGAGSRLTVL.

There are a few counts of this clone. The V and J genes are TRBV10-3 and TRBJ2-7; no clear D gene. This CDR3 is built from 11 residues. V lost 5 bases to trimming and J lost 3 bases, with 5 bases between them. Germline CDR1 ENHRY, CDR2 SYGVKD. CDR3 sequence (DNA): TGTGCCATCAGTCAGAGCTACGAGCAGTACTTC. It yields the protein CAISQSYEQYF.

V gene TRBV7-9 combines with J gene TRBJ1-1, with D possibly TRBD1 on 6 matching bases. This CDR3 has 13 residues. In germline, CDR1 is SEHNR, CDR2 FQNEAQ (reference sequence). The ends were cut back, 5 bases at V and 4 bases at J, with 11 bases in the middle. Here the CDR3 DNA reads TGTGCCAGCAGCCTACAGGGCCGCACTGAAGCTTTCTTT. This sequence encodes CASSLQGRTEAFF.

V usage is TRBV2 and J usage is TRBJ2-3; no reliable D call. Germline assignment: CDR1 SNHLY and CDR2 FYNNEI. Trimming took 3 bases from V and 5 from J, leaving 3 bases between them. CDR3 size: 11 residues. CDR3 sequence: CASSDIDTQYF. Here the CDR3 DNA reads TGTGCCAGCAGTGATATAGATACGCAGTATTTT.

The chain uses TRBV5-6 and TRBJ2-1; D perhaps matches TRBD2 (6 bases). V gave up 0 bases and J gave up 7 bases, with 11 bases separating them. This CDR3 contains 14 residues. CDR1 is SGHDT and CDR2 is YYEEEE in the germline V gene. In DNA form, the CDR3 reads TGTGCCAGCAGCTTGGTGCCCGGGAGTAATGAGCAGTTCTTC. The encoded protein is CASSLVPGSNEQFF.

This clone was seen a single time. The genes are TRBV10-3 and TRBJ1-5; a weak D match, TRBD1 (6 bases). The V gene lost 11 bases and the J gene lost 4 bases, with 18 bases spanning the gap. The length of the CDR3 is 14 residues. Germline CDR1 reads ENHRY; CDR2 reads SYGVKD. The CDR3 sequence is CAPTIRQANQPQHF. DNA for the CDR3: TGTGCCCCGACCATTAGACAGGCTAATCAGCCCCAGCATTTT.

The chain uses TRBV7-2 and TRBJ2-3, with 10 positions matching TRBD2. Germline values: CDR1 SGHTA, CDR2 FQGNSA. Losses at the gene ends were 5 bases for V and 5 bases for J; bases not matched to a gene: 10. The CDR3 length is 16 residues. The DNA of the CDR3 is TGTGCCAGCAGCACGCGACTAGCGGGTCATGGAGATACGCAGTATTTT. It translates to CASSTRLAGHGDTQYF.

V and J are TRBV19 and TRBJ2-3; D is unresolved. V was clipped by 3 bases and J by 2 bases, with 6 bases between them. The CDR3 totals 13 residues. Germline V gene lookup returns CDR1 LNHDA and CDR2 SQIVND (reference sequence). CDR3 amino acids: CASSILPTDTQYF. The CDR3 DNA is TGTGCCAGTAGTATCCTACCCACAGATACGCAGTATTTT.

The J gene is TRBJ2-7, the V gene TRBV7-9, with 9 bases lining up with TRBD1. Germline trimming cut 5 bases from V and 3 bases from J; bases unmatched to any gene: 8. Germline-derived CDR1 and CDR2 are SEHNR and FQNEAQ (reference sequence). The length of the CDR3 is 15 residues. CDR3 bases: TGTGCCAGCAGCGACCGGGACAGGGCCTACTACGAGCAGTACTTC. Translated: CASSDRDRAYYEQYF. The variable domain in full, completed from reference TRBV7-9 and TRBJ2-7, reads DTGVSQNPRHKITKRGQNVTFRCDPISEHNRLYWYRQTLGQGPEFLTYFQNEAQLEKSRLLSDRFSAERPKGSFSTLEIQRTEQGDSAMYLCASSDRDRAYYEQYFGPGTRLTVT.

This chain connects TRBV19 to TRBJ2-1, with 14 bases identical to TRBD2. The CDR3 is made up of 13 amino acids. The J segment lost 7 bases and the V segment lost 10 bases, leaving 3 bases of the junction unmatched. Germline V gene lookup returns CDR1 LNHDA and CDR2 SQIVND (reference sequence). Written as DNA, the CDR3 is TGTGCCACCGGGACTAGCGGGAGTAATGAGCAGTTCTTC. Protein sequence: CATGTSGSNEQFF.

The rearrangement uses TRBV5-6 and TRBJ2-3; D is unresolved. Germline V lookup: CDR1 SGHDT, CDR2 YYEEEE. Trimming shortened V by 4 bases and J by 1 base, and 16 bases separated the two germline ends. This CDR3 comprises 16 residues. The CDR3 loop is CASSPGPLLRTDTQYF. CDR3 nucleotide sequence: TGTGCCAGCAGCCCTGGGCCCCTTCTGCGCACAGATACGCAGTATTTT.

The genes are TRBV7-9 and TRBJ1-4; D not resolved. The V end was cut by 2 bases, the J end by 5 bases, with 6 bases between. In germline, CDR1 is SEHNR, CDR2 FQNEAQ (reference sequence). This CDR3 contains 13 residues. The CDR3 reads CASSLNGNEKLFF. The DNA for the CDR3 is TGTGCCAGCAGCTTAAACGGGAATGAAAAACTGTTTTTT.

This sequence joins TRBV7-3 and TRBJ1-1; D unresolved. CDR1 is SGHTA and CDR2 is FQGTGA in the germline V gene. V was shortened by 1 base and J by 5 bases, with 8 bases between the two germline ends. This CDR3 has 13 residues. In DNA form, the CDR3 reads TGTGCCAGCAGCTTAAGCCGCGGGACTGAAGCTTTCTTT. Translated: CASSLSRGTEAFF.

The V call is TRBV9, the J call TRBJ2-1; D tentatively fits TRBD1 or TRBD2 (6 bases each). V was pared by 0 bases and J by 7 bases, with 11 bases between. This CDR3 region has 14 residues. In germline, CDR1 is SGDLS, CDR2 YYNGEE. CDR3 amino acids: CASSVDGGRNEQFF. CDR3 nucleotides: TGTGCCAGCAGCGTAGACGGGGGCCGGAATGAGCAGTTCTTC.

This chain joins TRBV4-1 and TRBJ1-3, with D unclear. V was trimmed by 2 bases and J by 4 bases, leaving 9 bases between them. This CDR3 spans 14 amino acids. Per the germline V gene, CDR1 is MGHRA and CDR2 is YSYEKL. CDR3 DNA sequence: TGCGCCAGCAGCCAACAAGACTTAGGAAACACCATATATTTT. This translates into CASSQQDLGNTIYF.

The CDR3 region is CASSRTGSDTDTQYF. The CDR3 DNA reads TGTGCCAGCTCTCGGACCGGGAGCGACACAGATACGCAGTATTTT. This sequence joins TRBV18 and TRBJ2-3, with TRBD2 as a possible D gene (6 bases). Trimming pared 6 bases from V and 2 bases from J, leaving 15 bases between. Per the germline V gene, CDR1 is KGHSH and CDR2 is LQKENI. There are 15 residues in the CDR3.

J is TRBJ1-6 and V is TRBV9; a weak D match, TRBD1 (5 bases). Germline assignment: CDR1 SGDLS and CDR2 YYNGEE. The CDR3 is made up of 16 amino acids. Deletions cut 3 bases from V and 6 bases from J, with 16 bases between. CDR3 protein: CASSDRPGHVNSPLHF. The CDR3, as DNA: TGTGCCAGCAGCGACCGACCCGGACACGTTAATTCACCCCTCCACTTT.

CDR3 region: CASTRAKIRMERDGQETQYF. The CDR3 DNA is TGTGCCAGCACCAGAGCAAAGATAAGGATGGAGCGGGACGGTCAAGAGACCCAGTACTTC. The gene calls are TRBV21-1 and TRBJ2-5; the D call of TRBD2 is as the table states it, not checked on the DNA. TRBV21-1 is marked as a pseudogene. The CDR3 runs to 20 residues.

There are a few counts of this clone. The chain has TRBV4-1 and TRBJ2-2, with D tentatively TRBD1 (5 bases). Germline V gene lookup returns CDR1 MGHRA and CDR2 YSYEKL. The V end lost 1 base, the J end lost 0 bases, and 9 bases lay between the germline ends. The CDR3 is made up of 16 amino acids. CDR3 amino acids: CASSQVLGANTGELFF. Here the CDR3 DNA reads TGCGCCAGCAGCCAAGTGCTAGGGGCGAACACCGGGGAGCTGTTTTTT.

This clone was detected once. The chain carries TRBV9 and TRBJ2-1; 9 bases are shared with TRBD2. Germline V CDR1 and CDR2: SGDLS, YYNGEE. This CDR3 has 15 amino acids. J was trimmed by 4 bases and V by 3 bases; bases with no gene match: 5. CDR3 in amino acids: CASSDSGSMYNEQFF. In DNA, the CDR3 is TGTGCCAGCAGCGATAGCGGGAGCATGTACAATGAGCAGTTCTTC.

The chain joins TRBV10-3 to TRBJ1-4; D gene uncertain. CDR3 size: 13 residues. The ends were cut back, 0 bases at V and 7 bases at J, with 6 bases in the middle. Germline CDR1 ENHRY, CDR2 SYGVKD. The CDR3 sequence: CAISESGGEKLFF. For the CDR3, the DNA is TGTGCCATCAGTGAGTCGGGCGGTGAAAAACTGTTTTTT.

CDR3: CASSYSTIELSYEQYF. Written as DNA, the CDR3 is TGTGCCAGCAGTTACTCGACAATCGAGCTATCCTACGAGCAGTACTTC. This chain connects TRBV6-5 to TRBJ2-7; D unresolved. The germline gives CDR1 MNHEY, CDR2 SVGAGI. Trimming stripped 0 bases from V and 1 base from J, with 13 bases between. The CDR3 has 16 amino acids.

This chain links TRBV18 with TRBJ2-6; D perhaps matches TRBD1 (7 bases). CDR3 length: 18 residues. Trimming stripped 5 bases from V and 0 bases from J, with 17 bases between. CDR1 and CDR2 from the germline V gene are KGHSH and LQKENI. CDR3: CASSATAGQISGANVLTF. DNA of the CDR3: TGTGCCAGCTCAGCGACCGCGGGACAGATCTCTGGGGCCAACGTCCTGACTTTC.

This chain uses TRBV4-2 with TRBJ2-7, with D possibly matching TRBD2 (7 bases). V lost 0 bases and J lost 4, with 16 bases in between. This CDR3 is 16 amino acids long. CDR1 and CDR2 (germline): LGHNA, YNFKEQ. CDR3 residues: CASSQDVGGQVYEQYF. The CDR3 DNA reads TGTGCCAGCAGCCAAGATGTGGGGGGGCAGGTGTACGAGCAGTACTTC.